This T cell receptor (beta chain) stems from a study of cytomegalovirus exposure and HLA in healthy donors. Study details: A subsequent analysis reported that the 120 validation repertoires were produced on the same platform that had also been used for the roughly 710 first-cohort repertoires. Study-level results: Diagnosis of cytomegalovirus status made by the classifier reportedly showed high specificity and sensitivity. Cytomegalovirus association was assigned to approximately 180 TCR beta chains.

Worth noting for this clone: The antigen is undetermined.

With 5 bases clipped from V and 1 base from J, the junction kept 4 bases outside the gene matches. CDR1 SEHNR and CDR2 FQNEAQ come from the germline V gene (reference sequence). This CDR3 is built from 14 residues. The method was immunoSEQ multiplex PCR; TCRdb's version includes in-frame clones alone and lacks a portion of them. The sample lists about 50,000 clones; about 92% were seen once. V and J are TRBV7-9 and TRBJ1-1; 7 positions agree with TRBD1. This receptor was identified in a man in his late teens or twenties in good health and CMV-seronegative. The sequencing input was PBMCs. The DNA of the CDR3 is TGTGCCAGCAGCCCCCGACAGGGGAACACTGAAGCTTTCTTT. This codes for CASSPRQGNTEAFF.